The clone carrying this T cell receptor beta chain appeared a single time. The source of the sample is a study of blood T cell repertoires in COVID-19. Study context: In each case, the material was cDNA or gDNA derived from T cells, B-cell-depleted T cells, or PBMCs.

V lost 6 bases to trimming and J lost 6 bases, with 15 bases between them. Looked up from germline, CDR1 is SGHDT and CDR2 is YYEEEE. The CDR3 totals 13 residues. Cohort placement rested on clinical history that participants reported themselves. Produced via immunoSEQ multiplex PCR; TCRdb's table is partial and in-frame only. In the table there are approximately 220,000 clones, 85% to 90% of which are singletons. The material sequenced was PBMCs or T cells enriched from blood (not recorded which). The rearrangement uses TRBV5-6 and TRBJ1-2; D is perhaps TRBD1 (6 bases). The receptor comes from a woman younger than 30 in a cohort exposed to, infected with or recovered from COVID-19 (not recorded which). DNA of the CDR3: TGTGCCAGCACCTTCGGGGGGCGAGATGGCTACACCTTC. This encodes CASTFGGRDGYTF.